Below, 5 T cell receptor beta chains from the same sample are listed, as sequenced in a study of blood T cell repertoires in COVID-19. Clones were read by immunoSEQ multiplex PCR, and TCRdb kept only the in-frame ones, dropping some. The repertoire has 89,000 or so clones, more than 75% of them found once; the top ten carry under 8.5%. Sequencing was performed on peripheral blood. The receptor set was obtained from a man aged 50-60 years with active COVID-19.

The J gene is TRBJ2-2, the V gene TRBV18; D ambiguous. Trimming removed 3 bases from V and 4 bases from J, with 6 bases in between. Germline CDR1 reads KGHSH; CDR2 reads LQKENI. CDR3 length: 13 amino acids. CDR3 DNA: TGTGCCAGCTCACCGGCAGTCACCGGGGAGCTGTTTTTT. Translation gives CASSPAVTGELFF.

The chain links TRBV4-3 to TRBJ1-6; 8 bases align to TRBD1. Losses at the gene ends were 3 bases for V and 9 bases for J; bases not matched to a gene: 7. This CDR3 has 15 amino acids. Looked up from germline, CDR1 is LGHNA and CDR2 is YSLEER. Here the CDR3 DNA reads TGCGCCAGCAGCCAGAACAGGGGGAATCGTTCACCCCTCCACTTT. Encoded protein: CASSQNRGNRSPLHF.

V is TRBV5-1 and J is TRBJ2-7; TRBD1 matches 7 bases. V gave up 2 bases and J gave up 5 bases; unmatched junction bases: 13. Looked up from germline, CDR1 is SGHRS and CDR2 is YFSETQ. The CDR3 is 16 amino acids. CDR3 coding DNA: TGCGCCAGCAGCTTACAGGGGACCTCCAAGGAGGACGAGCAGTACTTC. It translates to CASSLQGTSKEDEQYF.

The gene calls are TRBV6-4 and TRBJ2-1; D possibly corresponds to TRBD2 (6 bases). The CDR3 runs 13 residues. Germline CDR1 MRHNA, CDR2 SNTAGT. The V end was cut by 0 bases, the J end by 9 bases, with 9 bases between. The CDR3, as DNA: TGTGCCAGCAGTGACTCCCTCGGGGGTGAGCAGTTCTTC. It encodes CASSDSLGGEQFF.

The chain is built from TRBV25-1 and TRBJ2-1; D is ambiguous. The germline V gene has CDR1 MGHDK and CDR2 SYGVNS. The CDR3 has 11 residues. V lost 9 bases and J lost 4, with 7 bases in between. The CDR3 sequence: CASSLYNEQFF. Written as DNA, the CDR3 is TGTGCCAGTTCTCTATACAATGAGCAGTTCTTC.